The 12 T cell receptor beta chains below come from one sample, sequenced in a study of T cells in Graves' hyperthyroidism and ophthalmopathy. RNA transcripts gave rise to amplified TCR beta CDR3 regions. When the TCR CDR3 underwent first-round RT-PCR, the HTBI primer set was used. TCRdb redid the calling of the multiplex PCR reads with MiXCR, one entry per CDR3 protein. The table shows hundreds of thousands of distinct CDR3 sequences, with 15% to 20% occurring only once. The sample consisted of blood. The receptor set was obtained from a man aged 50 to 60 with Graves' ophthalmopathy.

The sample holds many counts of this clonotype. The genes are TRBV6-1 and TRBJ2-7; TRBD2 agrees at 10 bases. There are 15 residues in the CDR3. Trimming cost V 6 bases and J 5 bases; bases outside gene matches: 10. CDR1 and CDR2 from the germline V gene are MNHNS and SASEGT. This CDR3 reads CASSPGLAGVNEQYF. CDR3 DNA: TGTGCCAGCAGCCCAGGGCTAGCGGGAGTAAACGAGCAGTACTTC.

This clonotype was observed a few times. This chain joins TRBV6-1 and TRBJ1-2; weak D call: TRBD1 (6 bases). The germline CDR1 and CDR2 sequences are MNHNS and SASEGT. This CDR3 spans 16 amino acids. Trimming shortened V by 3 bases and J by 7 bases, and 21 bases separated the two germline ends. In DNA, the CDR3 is TGTGCCAGCAGTGAGGGGGGGGACACCGTGATGCCTGGCTACACCTTC. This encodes CASSEGGDTVMPGYTF.

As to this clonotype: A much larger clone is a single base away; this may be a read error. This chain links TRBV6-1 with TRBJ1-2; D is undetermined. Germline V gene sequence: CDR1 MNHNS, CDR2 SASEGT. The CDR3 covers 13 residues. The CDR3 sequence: CASTPGVAYGDTF. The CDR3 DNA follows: TGTGCCAGCACCCCCGGAGTAGCCTATGGCGACACCTTC.

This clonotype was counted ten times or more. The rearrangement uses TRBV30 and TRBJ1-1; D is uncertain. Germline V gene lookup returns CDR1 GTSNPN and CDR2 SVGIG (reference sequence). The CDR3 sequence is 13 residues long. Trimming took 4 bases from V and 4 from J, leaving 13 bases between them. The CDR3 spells CAWKVGWGTEAFF. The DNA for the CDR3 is TGTGCCTGGAAAGTAGGGTGGGGCACTGAAGCTTTCTTT. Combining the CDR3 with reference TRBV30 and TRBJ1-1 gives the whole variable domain SQTIHQWPATLVQPVGSPLSLECTVEGTSNPNLYWYRQAAGRGLQLLFYSVGIGQISSEVPQNLSASRPQDRQFILSSKKLLLSDSGFYLCAWKVGWGTEAFFGQGTRLTVV.

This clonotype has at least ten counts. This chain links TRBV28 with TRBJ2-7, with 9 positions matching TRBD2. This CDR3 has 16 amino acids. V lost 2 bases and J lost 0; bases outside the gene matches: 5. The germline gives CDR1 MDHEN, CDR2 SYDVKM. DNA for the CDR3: TGTGCCAGCAGTTTAAAGACTAGCGGTAGCTCCTACGAGCAGTACTTC. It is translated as CASSLKTSGSSYEQYF.

This CDR3 reads CASSSENSPLHF. CDR3 DNA sequence: TGTGCCAGCAGTTCAGAGAATTCACCCCTCCACTTT. The V gene is TRBV28, the J gene TRBJ1-6, with no clear D. V shed 4 bases and J shed 7 bases, with 5 bases lying between them. The CDR3 has 12 amino acids. The V gene's germline CDR1 is MDHEN and CDR2 SYDVKM.

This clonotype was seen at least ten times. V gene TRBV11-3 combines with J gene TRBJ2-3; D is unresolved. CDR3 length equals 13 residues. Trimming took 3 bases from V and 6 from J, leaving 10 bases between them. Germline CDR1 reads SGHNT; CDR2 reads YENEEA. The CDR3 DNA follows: TGTGCCAGCAGCTTTGGTAGGGCGGATACGCAGTATTTT. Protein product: CASSFGRADTQYF.

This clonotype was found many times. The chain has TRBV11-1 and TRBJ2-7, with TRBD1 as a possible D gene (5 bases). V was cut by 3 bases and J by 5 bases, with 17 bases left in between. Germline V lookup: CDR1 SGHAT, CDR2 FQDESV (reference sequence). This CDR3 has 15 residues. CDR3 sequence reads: CASSFVGQGWNEQYF. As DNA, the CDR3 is TGTGCCAGCAGCTTTGTCGGGCAGGGATGGAACGAGCAGTACTTC.

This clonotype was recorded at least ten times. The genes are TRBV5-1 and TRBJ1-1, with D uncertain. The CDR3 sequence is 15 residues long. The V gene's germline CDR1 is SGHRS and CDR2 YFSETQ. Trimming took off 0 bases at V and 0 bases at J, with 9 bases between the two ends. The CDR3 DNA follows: TGCGCCAGCAGCTTGGGAGGAGCGTTGAACACTGAAGCTTTCTTT. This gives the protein CASSLGGALNTEAFF.

CDR3 coding DNA: TGTGCCAGCAGCCAAGCGTTTGGGGTCAATGAGCAGTTCTTC. This gives the protein CASSQAFGVNEQFF. The chain carries TRBV7-3 and TRBJ2-1; D not resolved. This CDR3 contains 14 residues. V gave up 5 bases and J gave up 6 bases, with 14 bases separating them. The germline V gene has CDR1 SGHTA and CDR2 FQGTGA.

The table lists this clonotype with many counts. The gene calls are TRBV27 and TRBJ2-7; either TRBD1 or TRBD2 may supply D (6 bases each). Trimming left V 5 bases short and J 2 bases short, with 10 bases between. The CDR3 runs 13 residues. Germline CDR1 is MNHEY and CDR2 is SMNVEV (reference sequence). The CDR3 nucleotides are TGTGCCAGCAGTGGGGGGACAACCTACGAGCAGTACTTC. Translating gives CASSGGTTYEQYF.

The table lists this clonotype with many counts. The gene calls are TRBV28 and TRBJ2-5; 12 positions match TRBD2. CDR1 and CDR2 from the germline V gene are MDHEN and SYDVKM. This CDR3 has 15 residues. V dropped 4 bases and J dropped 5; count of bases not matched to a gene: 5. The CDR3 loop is CASSSTSGSLETQYF. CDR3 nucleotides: TGTGCCAGCAGTTCGACTAGCGGGAGTCTGGAGACCCAGTACTTC.